This T cell receptor beta chain originates from a study of OX40 agonist ivuxolimab in advanced cancers. Across the whole study: Patients were given ivuxolimab, an antibody that agonizes OX40 (CD134).

TCRdb's table, derived via immunoSEQ multiplex PCR, lists solely in-frame clones and lacks some. The sample lists about 35,000 clones; 79% were seen once. Autoimmune disease history or systemic immunosuppression meant exclusion. Trimming removed 4 bases from V and 5 bases from J; junction bases left unmatched: 4. CDR3 length: 14 residues. CDR1 SGHRS and CDR2 YFSETQ come from the germline V gene. Source: CD4+ or CD8+ T cells sorted from blood, taken in a trial of the OX40 agonist ivuxolimab. The gene calls are TRBV5-1 and TRBJ2-2; 8 bases are a match to TRBD1. This clonotype originated in an adult with an advanced solid tumor such as melanoma, head and neck, liver or kidney cancer. The CDR3 DNA sequence: TGCGCCAGCAGCCGACGACAGGGGACCGGGGAGCTGTTTTTT. Amino acids: CASSRRQGTGELFF.